These T cell receptor beta chains were read from a single sample in a study of T cell responses to AZD1222 COVID-19 vaccine. Data came from immunoSEQ multiplex PCR; TCRdb stores just in-frame clones and leaves some out. The data contain some 86,000 clones, approximately 80% of them singletons. The sample was peripheral blood, taken on day 0 of AZD1222 vaccination. The receptor set was obtained from an adult in good health. Both conserved end residues are part of each CDR3. A D gene is named only where the DNA matches it firmly. The size field is filled for only some rows; it gives once, few, many or a size class.

d_gene: .; j_gene: TRBJ2-1; abundance: .; v_gene: TRBV7-2; CDR3nt: TGTGCCAGCAGGGGGATAATCGGGGGAGTGCAGTTCTTC; CDR3aa: CASRGIIGGVQFF
d_gene: .; j_gene: TRBJ2-7; abundance: .; v_gene: TRBV4-1; CDR3nt: TGCGCCAGCAGCCAGGTTCCCCGGGGCCACGAGCAGTACTTC; CDR3aa: CASSQVPRGHEQYF
d_gene: .; j_gene: TRBJ1-5; abundance: .; v_gene: TRBV4-1; CDR3nt: TGCGCCAGCAGCCCTGGACTGGGGAATCAGCCCCAGCATTTT; CDR3aa: CASSPGLGNQPQHF
d_gene: .; j_gene: TRBJ1-2; abundance: .; v_gene: TRBV23-1; CDR3nt: TGCGCCAGCAGTCAACCGGGAGCTAACTATGGCTACACCTTC; CDR3aa: CASSQPGANYGYTF
d_gene: TRBD1; j_gene: TRBJ1-6; abundance: .; v_gene: TRBV28; CDR3nt: TGTGCCAGCAGGGCCCTGGGACAGGGGTATTCACCCCTCCACTTT; CDR3aa: CASRALGQGYSPLHF
d_gene: TRBD2; j_gene: TRBJ2-1; abundance: .; v_gene: TRBV10-2; CDR3nt: TGCGCCAGCAGTGACCCTAGCGGGGGGGGCTATGAGCAGTTCTTC; CDR3aa: CASSDPSGGGYEQFF
d_gene: .; j_gene: TRBJ2-7; abundance: many; v_gene: TRBV30; CDR3nt: TGTGCCTGGAGCCAGGGGAGGAACGAGCAGTACTTC; CDR3aa: CAWSQGRNEQYF
d_gene: .; j_gene: TRBJ1-6; abundance: .; v_gene: TRBV23-1; CDR3nt: TGCGCCTCCCCGAGGACACGGGAATTCCATTCACCCCTCCACTTT; CDR3aa: CASPRTREFHSPLHF
d_gene: .; j_gene: TRBJ2-3; abundance: .; v_gene: TRBV4-2; CDR3nt: TGTGCCAGCAGACAAGTCGTGGGTGGCGGGGATACGCAGTATTTT; CDR3aa: CASRQVVGGGDTQYF
d_gene: .; j_gene: TRBJ2-2; abundance: .; v_gene: TRBV2; CDR3nt: TGTGCCAGCAGTGAATGGCAGGGCAACACCGGGGAGCTGTTTTTT; CDR3aa: CASSEWQGNTGELFF
d_gene: TRBD2; j_gene: TRBJ2-1; abundance: .; v_gene: TRBV7-9; CDR3nt: TGTGCCAGCAGCCCAATAGCGGGAGGGAGGGGTCGGAATGAGCAGTTCTTC; CDR3aa: CASSPIAGGRGRNEQFF
d_gene: .; j_gene: TRBJ2-7; abundance: few; v_gene: TRBV9; CDR3nt: TGTGCCAGCAGCGTAGGTGCCACCTCCTACGAGCAGTACTTC; CDR3aa: CASSVGATSYEQYF
d_gene: TRBD1; j_gene: TRBJ2-7; abundance: few; v_gene: TRBV27; CDR3nt: TGTGCCAGCAGTCCTCGGGACAGGGGAAACGAGCAGTACTTC; CDR3aa: CASSPRDRGNEQYF
d_gene: .; j_gene: TRBJ2-7; abundance: .; v_gene: TRBV7-6; CDR3nt: TGTGCCAGCAGCTTAGGGCCCGAAGGGGACGAGCAGTACTTC; CDR3aa: CASSLGPEGDEQYF
d_gene: .; j_gene: TRBJ1-2; abundance: few; v_gene: TRBV29-1; CDR3nt: TGCAGCGTTGAGCGGGGAGTAAGCTATGGCTACACCTTC; CDR3aa: CSVERGVSYGYTF
d_gene: TRBD1; j_gene: TRBJ1-4; abundance: .; v_gene: TRBV7-9; CDR3nt: TGTGCCAGCAGCCCTGGGACAGGGGTTAATGAAAAACTGTTTTTT; CDR3aa: CASSPGTGVNEKLFF
d_gene: TRBD1; j_gene: TRBJ1-5; abundance: .; v_gene: TRBV27; CDR3nt: TGTGCCAGCAGCCCTGTACAGGGGAGCAATCAGCCCCAGCATTTT; CDR3aa: CASSPVQGSNQPQHF
d_gene: .; j_gene: TRBJ1-4; abundance: .; v_gene: TRBV30; CDR3nt: TGTGCCTGGAGTGGGGGGACACTTGCTGAAAAACTGTTTTTT; CDR3aa: CAWSGGTLAEKLFF
d_gene: TRBD2; j_gene: TRBJ2-1; abundance: once; v_gene: TRBV7-8; CDR3nt: TGTGCCAGCAGCTTATTGCGTCCGGGTGGGACTAGCGGGGGTCTGGGTGAGCAGTTCTTC; CDR3aa: CASSLLRPGGTSGGLGEQFF
d_gene: .; j_gene: TRBJ2-5; abundance: .; v_gene: TRBV3-1/TRBV3-2; CDR3nt: TGTGCCAGCAGCCAAGGTTGGGAGACCCAGTACTTC; CDR3aa: CASSQGWETQYF
d_gene: TRBD2; j_gene: TRBJ2-1; abundance: .; v_gene: TRBV9; CDR3nt: TGTGCCAGCAGCGTCAGTAGCGGGAGCGCCTACAATGAGCAGTTCTTC; CDR3aa: CASSVSSGSAYNEQFF
d_gene: TRBD1; j_gene: TRBJ1-2; abundance: .; v_gene: TRBV2; CDR3nt: TGTGCCAGCAGGGGGACAGGGGGCTATGGCTACACCTTC; CDR3aa: CASRGTGGYGYTF
d_gene: .; j_gene: TRBJ2-2; abundance: .; v_gene: TRBV19; CDR3nt: TGTGCCAGTAGTATTCACACCGGGGAGCTGTTTTTT; CDR3aa: CASSIHTGELFF
d_gene: .; j_gene: TRBJ2-3; abundance: .; v_gene: TRBV29-1; CDR3nt: TGCAGCCCGCGGTTAGGGGTCCGACAGTATTTT; CDR3aa: CSPRLGVRQYF
d_gene: TRBD2; j_gene: TRBJ2-3; abundance: .; v_gene: TRBV11-2; CDR3nt: TGTGCCAGCAGCTTAGAGGTACCGGGACTAGCGGGAGGGCCGGAAGATACGCAGTATTTT; CDR3aa: CASSLEVPGLAGGPEDTQYF
d_gene: TRBD1; j_gene: TRBJ2-2; abundance: .; v_gene: TRBV11-2; CDR3nt: TGTGCCAGCAGCCGGGACAGTAACACCGGGGAGCTGTTTTTT; CDR3aa: CASSRDSNTGELFF
d_gene: .; j_gene: TRBJ1-1; abundance: .; v_gene: TRBV5-1; CDR3nt: TGCGCCAGCAGCTTGACAGGCTCGAACACTGAAGCTTTCTTT; CDR3aa: CASSLTGSNTEAFF
d_gene: .; j_gene: TRBJ1-2; abundance: .; v_gene: TRBV19; CDR3nt: TGTGCCAGTAGTATTGAGGCTGCTAACTATGGCTACACCTTC; CDR3aa: CASSIEAANYGYTF
d_gene: TRBD2; j_gene: TRBJ2-1; abundance: .; v_gene: TRBV5-1; CDR3nt: TGCGCCAGCAGCTGGGCTAGAGGACTAGCGGGGGGGACCTCCTACAATGAGCAGTTCTTC; CDR3aa: CASSWARGLAGGTSYNEQFF
d_gene: .; j_gene: TRBJ2-7; abundance: .; v_gene: TRBV18; CDR3nt: TGTGCCAGCTCACCACCAGAAGGGTACGGGCAGTACTTC; CDR3aa: CASSPPEGYGQYF
d_gene: .; j_gene: TRBJ1-4; abundance: .; v_gene: TRBV14; CDR3nt: TGTGCCAGCAGCCCATCGCCGGGGGCCGATGAAAAACTGTTTTTT; CDR3aa: CASSPSPGADEKLFF
d_gene: .; j_gene: TRBJ2-3; abundance: .; v_gene: TRBV5-6; CDR3nt: TGTGCCAGCAGCTTGCTCGACACAGATACGCAGTATTTT; CDR3aa: CASSLLDTDTQYF
d_gene: TRBD2; j_gene: TRBJ2-5; abundance: .; v_gene: TRBV6-5; CDR3nt: TGTGCCAGCTCCCTGGGGGAGGGCCGGGTGACCCAGTACTTC; CDR3aa: CASSLGEGRVTQYF
d_gene: .; j_gene: TRBJ1-1; abundance: once; v_gene: TRBV7-9; CDR3nt: TGTGCCAGCAGCTTAGTGGGGCCCATGAACACTGAAGCTTTCTTT; CDR3aa: CASSLVGPMNTEAFF
d_gene: TRBD1; j_gene: TRBJ1-6; abundance: .; v_gene: TRBV5-1; CDR3nt: TGCGCCAGCAAGGAGACAGGGTCCTCACCCCTCCACTTT; CDR3aa: CASKETGSSPLHF
d_gene: .; j_gene: TRBJ1-4; abundance: once; v_gene: TRBV2; CDR3nt: TGTGCCAGCGCACAGGGCTGGAATGAAAAACTGTTTTTT; CDR3aa: CASAQGWNEKLFF
d_gene: .; j_gene: TRBJ2-3; abundance: .; v_gene: TRBV7-7; CDR3nt: TGTGCCAGCAGCCCAACCGGGTCAACGGCAGATACGCAGTATTTT; CDR3aa: CASSPTGSTADTQYF
d_gene: TRBD2; j_gene: TRBJ2-7; abundance: .; v_gene: TRBV15; CDR3nt: TGTGCCACCAGCAGAGGCCGAACTAGCGGACAAGCCTACGAGCAGTACTTC; CDR3aa: CATSRGRTSGQAYEQYF
d_gene: .; j_gene: TRBJ2-3; abundance: .; v_gene: TRBV29-1; CDR3nt: TGCAGCGTTGCCGGGGGCGACGGCACAGATACGCAGTATTTT; CDR3aa: CSVAGGDGTDTQYF
d_gene: .; j_gene: TRBJ2-3; abundance: .; v_gene: TRBV11-2; CDR3nt: TGTGCCAGCAGCTTAGCCTTCTTCCCCGGGAACCCCCGGGCAGATACGCAGTATTTT; CDR3aa: CASSLAFFPGNPRADTQYF
d_gene: TRBD2; j_gene: TRBJ2-5; abundance: once; v_gene: TRBV7-2; CDR3nt: TGTGCCAGCAGCTTAGTAGGGGGGACTAGGAGAGAGACCCAGTACTTC; CDR3aa: CASSLVGGTRRETQYF
d_gene: .; j_gene: TRBJ2-7; abundance: .; v_gene: TRBV5-1; CDR3nt: TGCGCCAGCAGTTCCGGACAGAGCTCCTACGAGCAGTACTTC; CDR3aa: CASSSGQSSYEQYF
d_gene: TRBD1; j_gene: TRBJ1-5; abundance: .; v_gene: TRBV28; CDR3nt: TGTGCCAGCAGAACTGGACAGGGCTATAGCAATCAGCCCCAGCATTTT; CDR3aa: CASRTGQGYSNQPQHF
d_gene: TRBD2; j_gene: TRBJ2-7; abundance: .; v_gene: TRBV11-2; CDR3nt: TGTGCCAGCAGCTTAAACGGGGGGGTTGGAGAGCAGTACTTC; CDR3aa: CASSLNGGVGEQYF
d_gene: TRBD1; j_gene: TRBJ2-5; abundance: once; v_gene: TRBV2; CDR3nt: TGTGCCAGCAGCGGGACAGGGGCGCAAGAGACCCAGTACTTC; CDR3aa: CASSGTGAQETQYF
d_gene: TRBD2; j_gene: TRBJ2-1; abundance: .; v_gene: TRBV14; CDR3nt: TGTGCCAGCAGCCTCCTAGCGGGAGCAGGTTATGAGCAGTTCTTC; CDR3aa: CASSLLAGAGYEQFF
d_gene: TRBD1; j_gene: TRBJ1-4; abundance: .; v_gene: TRBV3-1/TRBV3-2; CDR3nt: TGTGCCAGCAGCCAAGATCCCGCAGGGGGGTATGAAAAACTGTTTTTT; CDR3aa: CASSQDPAGGYEKLFF
d_gene: .; j_gene: TRBJ1-3; abundance: .; v_gene: TRBV5-5; CDR3nt: TGTGCCAGCAGCTTGGACGTGTCTTCTGGAAACACCATATATTTT; CDR3aa: CASSLDVSSGNTIYF
d_gene: TRBD1; j_gene: TRBJ1-5; abundance: few; v_gene: TRBV19; CDR3nt: TGTGCCAGTACCTCGATAGGACAGGGTAATCAGCCCCAGCATTTT; CDR3aa: CASTSIGQGNQPQHF
d_gene: .; j_gene: TRBJ2-3; abundance: .; v_gene: TRBV5-1; CDR3nt: TGCGCCAGCAGCATCTCTTCGAACGCCCTCACAGATACGCAGTATTTT; CDR3aa: CASSISSNALTDTQYF